This is a list of T cell receptor beta chains from one sample in a study of tumor-infiltrating lymphocytes in primary liver carcinoma. TCRdb reprocessed the multiplex PCR reads with MiXCR, giving one entry per CDR3 protein. The sample carries approximately 110,000 distinct CDR3 sequences, 50% to 80% recorded once. Sequencing input: liver tumor tissue from sampling region 3. The receptors come from an older woman with primary liver carcinoma and hepatitis B virus infection. CDR3s include the opening cysteine and the closing phenylalanine or tryptophan. The order of the fields is V gene, clone size, J gene, CDR3 protein. Expanded clones are given a class, and other clones once, few, many or no size at all.

TRBV5-4	NA	TRBJ2-1	CASSLVRLTGGGSYNEQFF
TRBV6-5	NA	TRBJ2-6	CVSSWKVSGADVLTF
TRBV5-8	few	TRBJ1-5	CASRRVGAGYNQPQHF
TRBV6-2/TRBV6-3	NA	TRBJ2-1	CASRTSGSYDEQFF
TRBV28	NA	TRBJ2-7	CACFSGSGYEQYF
TRBV6-2/TRBV6-3	NA	TRBJ2-2	CARSYPSGRTKGELFF
TRBV28	NA	TRBJ2-7	CASSFSGPLYEQYF
TRBV11-3	NA	TRBJ2-1	CVSSLDWVKQFF
TRBV29-1	NA	TRBJ2-5	CSVETGQGQETHYF
TRBV6-2/TRBV6-3	many	TRBJ2-7	CASSYSFETGGFYEQYF
TRBV11-2	once	TRBJ2-5	CASSPYDGRTQETQYF
TRBV29-1	NA	TRBJ2-7	CSAGSTGSGYEQYF
TRBV4-1	NA	TRBJ2-2	CSSSQGIANTGELFF
TRBV11-2	medium-sized	TRBJ2-5	CASQRRGAAETQYF
TRBV6-5	NA	TRBJ2-3	CASSYVSGTDMQYF
TRBV11-2	NA	TRBJ2-7	CARRETSLETYEQYF
TRBV12-3/TRBV12-4	once	TRBJ1-1	CTSSNPNTGAFF
TRBV6-1	many	TRBJ2-7	CASRPGTRLSYEQYF
TRBV29-1	NA	TRBJ1-2	CSIPPGDRAGGYNF
TRBV5-1	few	TRBJ2-2	CASSLAGGTYTGELFF
TRBV4-2	many	TRBJ2-7	CASSQDLGTSYEQYF
TRBV19	few	TRBJ2-2	CASSKASIRAGKLFF